This T cell receptor beta chain was found in a study of blood T cell repertoires in COVID-19. Study as a whole: Spain, Italy and the United States supplied samples that represented acute and convalescent COVID-19. Sources were T cells, B-cell-depleted T cells, or PBMCs; the material itself was cDNA or gDNA.

While infection was still active, Seattle patients were enrolled and then followed longitudinally. As handled by the study authors: Estimates of nucleated cell counts were drawn from the amplification of reference gene primers. Sequencing used immunoSEQ multiplex PCR; TCRdb keeps in-frame clones, though not all of them. V and J calls and clone size are those listed in that table; D and trimming were worked out from the DNA. This sample has more than 200,000 clones, with roughly 80% found just once. The CDR3 totals 17 residues. Germline V gene lookup returns CDR1 MNHEY and CDR2 SMNVEV (reference sequence). V shed 4 bases and J 0 bases; nucleotides not matched to a gene: 9.

This sequence originates from an elderly woman with COVID-19, enrolled during active disease. The chain has TRBV27 and TRBJ2-3; TRBD2 agrees at 8 bases. The sample was peripheral blood. The CDR3 DNA follows: TGTGCCAGCAGTTCCACCAAGCGGGGGCCTAGCACAGATACGCAGTATTTT. Translation gives CASSSTKRGPSTDTQYF.